Listed here is a single T cell receptor beta chain. Reverse transcription of about 0.5 to 1 ug RNA used random hexamers. An immunoSEQ multiplex PCR amplified TCR beta CDR3 over 54 Vbeta and 13 Jbeta. TCRdb re-called the immunoSEQ multiplex PCR reads with MiXCR, one entry per CDR3 protein. The table has about 300,000 distinct CDR3 sequences, approximately 85% seen once. This entry belongs to a study of CD8 T cells in Susac syndrome. Per germline, CDR1 SGHDN and CDR2 FVKESK. Trimming left V 1 base short and J 0 bases short, with 7 bases between. The CDR3 extends over 14 amino acids. Those who served as multiple sclerosis controls were treatment-naive patients with stable or active relapsing-remitting disease.

This clonotype originated in a human donor with multiple sclerosis. The chain employs TRBV14 and TRBJ2-7; D is undetermined. Specimen: CD8+ T cells from PBMCs. The CDR3 protein is CASSQGDLSYEQYF. CDR3 bases: TGTGCCAGCAGCCAAGGGGATCTCTCCTACGAGCAGTACTTC.